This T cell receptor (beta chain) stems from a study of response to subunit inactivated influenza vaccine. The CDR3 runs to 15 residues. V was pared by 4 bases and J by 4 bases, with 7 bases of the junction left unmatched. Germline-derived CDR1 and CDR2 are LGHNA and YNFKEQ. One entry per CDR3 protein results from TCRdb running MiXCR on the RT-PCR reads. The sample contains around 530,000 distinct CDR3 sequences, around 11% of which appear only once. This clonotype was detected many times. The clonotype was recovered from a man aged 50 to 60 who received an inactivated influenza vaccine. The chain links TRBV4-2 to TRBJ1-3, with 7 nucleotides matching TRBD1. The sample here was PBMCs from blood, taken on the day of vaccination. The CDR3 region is CASSPGTATGNTIYF. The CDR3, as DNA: TGTGCCAGCAGCCCCGGGACAGCCACAGGAAACACCATATATTTT.